This is a list of T cell receptor beta chains from one sample in a study of T cell changes during pregnancy in multiple sclerosis. The assay was immunoSEQ multiplex PCR, and TCRdb's table has in-frame clones only and misses some. The profile shows roughly 50,000 clones, about 92% of them singletons. The sample consisted of CD4+ T cells from peripheral blood mononuclear cells, taken in the third trimester of pregnancy. The receptors come from a female donor with multiple sclerosis, enrolled in a pregnancy study. CDR3s include the opening cysteine and the closing phenylalanine or tryptophan. A D gene is named only where the DNA matches it firmly. Size tells how often a clone was seen (once, few, many) or the class of an expanded clone, and some rows leave it out.

size: -
J: TRBJ2-7
V: TRBV7-2
D: -
DNA: TGTGCCAGCAGCTTAAGTTGGAGGGCCGAGCAGTACTTC
CDR3: CASSLSWRAEQYF

size: -
J: TRBJ2-7
V: TRBV7-9
D: -
DNA: TGTGCCAGCAGCCCCGGGGGTAGGAAAGAGCAGTACTTC
CDR3: CASSPGGRKEQYF

size: -
J: TRBJ2-2
V: TRBV10-3
D: TRBD1
DNA: TGTGCCATCAGAGCGGACAGGGGGGAATCGGGGGAGCTGTTTTTT
CDR3: CAIRADRGESGELFF

size: -
J: TRBJ2-4
V: TRBV28
D: TRBD1
DNA: TGTGCCACCGGACAGGGGTCCGGAGCCAAAAACATTCAGTACTTC
CDR3: CATGQGSGAKNIQYF

size: -
J: TRBJ1-5
V: TRBV28
D: TRBD1
DNA: TGTGCCAGCAGGACACAGGGGCTCGGCGGCAATCAGCCCCAGCATTTT
CDR3: CASRTQGLGGNQPQHF

size: -
J: TRBJ1-2
V: TRBV30
D: TRBD1
DNA: TGTGCCTGGAGCTCCGGGACAGGTGGCTACACCTTC
CDR3: CAWSSGTGGYTF

size: -
J: TRBJ2-7
V: TRBV7-2
D: TRBD2
DNA: TGTGCCAGCAGCTTTGTAGCGGGAGGGCTAAGCTACGAGCAGTACTTC
CDR3: CASSFVAGGLSYEQYF

size: -
J: TRBJ2-2
V: TRBV7-2
D: -
DNA: TGTGCCAGCAGCCCCAGGGGGAACACCGGGGAGCTGTTTTTT
CDR3: CASSPRGNTGELFF

size: -
J: TRBJ1-5
V: TRBV10-3
D: TRBD1
DNA: TGTGCCATCAGTGACGACAGGGTCGGCAAAAATCAGCCCCAGCATTTT
CDR3: CAISDDRVGKNQPQHF

size: -
J: TRBJ2-1
V: TRBV18
D: -
DNA: TGTGCCAGCTCACCGATGAGAACCGCCAATGAGCAGTTCTTC
CDR3: CASSPMRTANEQFF

size: -
J: TRBJ2-3
V: TRBV7-6
D: TRBD2
DNA: TGTGCCAGCAGCTTAGGGCGGGGGGGCCTGACAGATACGCAGTATTTT
CDR3: CASSLGRGGLTDTQYF

size: -
J: TRBJ1-3
V: TRBV30
D: TRBD1
DNA: TGTGCCTGGCGGACAGGGCGAGGATCTGGAAACACCATATATTTT
CDR3: CAWRTGRGSGNTIYF

size: -
J: TRBJ1-1
V: TRBV7-2
D: -
DNA: TGTGCCAGCAGCTTAGCGCGGAACATGAACACTGAAGCTTTCTTT
CDR3: CASSLARNMNTEAFF

size: once
J: TRBJ2-1
V: TRBV5-5
D: TRBD2
DNA: TGTGCCAGCAGCTTGGTTCTAGCGGGGTACAATGAGCAGTTCTTC
CDR3: CASSLVLAGYNEQFF

size: -
J: TRBJ2-7
V: TRBV20-1
D: TRBD1
DNA: TGCAGTGCCCCGGACAGGTACGAGCAGTACTTC
CDR3: CSAPDRYEQYF

size: -
J: TRBJ1-1
V: TRBV30
D: -
DNA: TGTGCCTGGAGTGTCGCTGGCGGCACTGAAGCTTTCTTT
CDR3: CAWSVAGGTEAFF

size: -
J: TRBJ1-6
V: TRBV9
D: -
DNA: TGTGCCAGCAGCCTAACAGGGTCCGACCTTAATTCACCCCTCCACTTT
CDR3: CASSLTGSDLNSPLHF

size: -
J: TRBJ2-7
V: TRBV29-1
D: TRBD2
DNA: TGCAGCGTTTTTAAGAGCGGGAACTACGAGCAGTACTTC
CDR3: CSVFKSGNYEQYF

size: -
J: TRBJ1-5
V: TRBV5-5
D: -
DNA: TGTGCCAGCAGCTTAGGGGTACAGGGTACGAGTCAGCCCCAGCATTTT
CDR3: CASSLGVQGTSQPQHF

size: -
J: TRBJ2-7
V: TRBV2
D: TRBD2
DNA: TGTGCCAGCAGGGAGGGACTAGTTAGCGAGCAGTACTTC
CDR3: CASREGLVSEQYF

size: -
J: TRBJ1-5
V: TRBV2
D: TRBD1
DNA: TGTGCCAGCAGTGAACGGGACAGGGGCCGTCCAATACCACCCCAGCATTTT
CDR3: CASSERDRGRPIPPQHF

size: -
J: TRBJ2-3
V: TRBV7-6
D: TRBD2
DNA: TGTGCCAGCAGCTCCGGGCTCGCTAGCGGGCACAAAACAGATACGCAGTATTTT
CDR3: CASSSGLASGHKTDTQYF